This T cell receptor beta chain was observed in a study of T-cell reconstitution after alpha-beta-depleted transplantation in children. In regard to this clonotype: The antigen is undetermined.

V lost 8 bases and J lost 0, with 17 bases in between. Per germline, CDR1 MNHNS and CDR2 SASEGT. There are 15 residues in the CDR3. TCRbeta library preparation incorporated unique molecular identifiers. TCRdb processed the PCR reads anew with MiXCR; each CDR3 protein has one entry. The data show around 800,000 distinct CDR3 sequences, with approximately 15% seen just once and roughly 5% held by the top ten. Study-level findings and limits: Newly made T cells mostly supplied T-cell counts and diversity one year after transplant. By about two months after transplant, alpha-beta T cells reportedly arose from several hundred graft clones that had expanded. Certain patients had high TCRbeta diversity at day 60, and it came from recipient T cells and thymic progenitors that survived.

V gene TRBV6-1 combines with J gene TRBJ2-7, with a weak D call TRBD1 (6 bases). The sequence was collected from a male patient between 10 and 17 years old who had a stem cell transplant for acute lymphoblastic leukemia, so the T cells may come from the graft donor. Sequenced here: PBMCs, mostly from graft donor cells, sampled 360 days after TCRalphabeta/CD19-depleted stem cell transplant. The CDR3 sequence: CASGRTVGTSYEQYF. Written as DNA, the CDR3 is TGTGCCAGCGGTAGGACAGTGGGAACCTCCTACGAGCAGTACTTC.